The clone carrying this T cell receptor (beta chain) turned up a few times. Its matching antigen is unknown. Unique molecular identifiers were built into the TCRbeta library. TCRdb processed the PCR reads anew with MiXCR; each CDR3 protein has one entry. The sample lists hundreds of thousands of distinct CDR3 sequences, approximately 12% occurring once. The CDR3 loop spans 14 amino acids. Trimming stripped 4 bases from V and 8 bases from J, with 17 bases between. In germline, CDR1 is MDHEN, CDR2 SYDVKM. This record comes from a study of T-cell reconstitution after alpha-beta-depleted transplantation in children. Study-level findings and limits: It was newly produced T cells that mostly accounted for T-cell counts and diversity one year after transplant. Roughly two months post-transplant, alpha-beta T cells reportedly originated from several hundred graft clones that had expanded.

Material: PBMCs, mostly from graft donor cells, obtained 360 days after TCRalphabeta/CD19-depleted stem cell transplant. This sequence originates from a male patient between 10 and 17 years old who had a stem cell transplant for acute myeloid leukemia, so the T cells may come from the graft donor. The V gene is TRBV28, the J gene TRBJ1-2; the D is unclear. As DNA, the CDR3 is TGTGCCAGCAGTTCTCTCCCTTCCCTATGGGGCTACACCTTC. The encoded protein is CASSSLPSLWGYTF.